One and the same sample provided the 16 T cell receptor beta chains below, sequenced in a study of shared clonotypes between healthy human individuals. Only in-frame clones appear in the TCRdb table, and some are missing; sequencing was by immunoSEQ multiplex PCR. The sample includes a few hundred thousand clones, about 80% seen only once; the top ten take approximately 12%. Sequenced input: PBMCs. The receptors stem from a woman aged 35 to 49 in good health. Some clones in this sample may be carry-over from other donors' samples.

This clone has more than one count but fewer than ten. The chain recombines TRBV7-9 with TRBJ2-7; the D is unclear. There are 15 residues in the CDR3. With 5 bases removed from V and 0 bases from J, the gap between germline ends came to 14 bases. Germline lookup yields CDR1 SEHNR and CDR2 FQNEAQ (reference sequence). The CDR3 region is CASSPSRQSSYEQYF. The DNA of the CDR3 is TGTGCCAGCAGCCCCTCCCGGCAGAGCTCCTACGAGCAGTACTTC.

CDR3 DNA sequence: TGTGCCAGCAGTCCTGCCTTAAAACTAGCGGGTAACACAGATACGCAGTATTTT. This translates into CASSPALKLAGNTDTQYF. V is TRBV27 and J is TRBJ2-3, with TRBD2 identical over 9 bases. CDR3 length: 18 amino acids. The germline gives CDR1 MNHEY, CDR2 SMNVEV (reference sequence). V shed 5 bases and J 2 bases; nucleotides not matched to a gene: 14.

The V call is TRBV7-6, the J call TRBJ2-5; maybe TRBD1 (5 bases). The V end was cut by 6 bases, the J end by 1 base, with 12 bases between. Per germline, CDR1 SGHVS and CDR2 FNYEAQ. The CDR3 runs 14 residues. CDR3 protein: CASRQAGRQETQYF. The CDR3 DNA reads TGTGCCAGCAGACAGGCCGGTCGCCAAGAGACCCAGTACTTC.

This chain connects TRBV7-8 to TRBJ2-7, with D unresolved. CDR3 length equals 13 residues. Germline CDR1 SGHVS, CDR2 FQNEAQ. V was pared by 1 base and J by 3 bases, with 7 bases between. The CDR3 DNA sequence: TGTGCCAGCAGCTTAGATCCGGGCTACGAGCAGTACTTC. Translated, it gives CASSLDPGYEQYF.

This clone has only a few counts. This may come from a read error, since a much larger clone is one base off. The rearrangement uses TRBV4-2 and TRBJ1-5; TRBD1 agrees at 7 bases. With V trimmed by 4 bases and J by 1 base, 1 base remained unmatched. Germline assignment: CDR1 LGHNA and CDR2 YNFKEQ. CDR3 length equals 14 residues. Here the CDR3 DNA reads TGTGCCAGCAGCCCGGGACAGAGCAATCAGCCCCAGCATTTT. Protein product: CASSPGQSNQPQHF.

The chain combines TRBV9 with TRBJ2-1, with 11 bases that match TRBD2. CDR3 size: 15 residues. Germline-derived CDR1 and CDR2 are SGDLS and YYNGEE. With V trimmed by 0 bases and J by 9 bases, 5 bases remained unmatched. In DNA form, the CDR3 reads TGTGCCAGCAGCGTAGTCACTAGCGGGAGCGGTGAGCAGTTCTTC. Translating gives CASSVVTSGSGEQFF.

This sequence joins TRBV7-8 and TRBJ2-5; D ambiguous. The V and J ends lost 4 bases and 4 bases respectively, with 10 bases between them. Germline CDR1 is SGHVS and CDR2 is FQNEAQ. The CDR3 is 13 residues long. CDR3 nucleotide sequence: TGTGCCAGCAGCTCTCGGGTTTTAGAGACCCAGTACTTC. Amino acid sequence: CASSSRVLETQYF. Complete variable domain (other parts from reference TRBV7-8 and TRBJ2-5): GAGVSQSPRYKVAKRGQDVALRCDPISGHVSLFWYQQALGQGPEFLTYFQNEAQLDKSGLPSDRFFAERPEGSVSTLKIQRTQQEDSAVYLCASSSRVLETQYFGPGTRLLVL.

The chain uses TRBV5-1 and TRBJ2-5; D not resolved. V was shortened by 0 bases and J by 2 bases, with 8 bases between the two germline ends. The CDR3 contains 14 residues. Germline V gives CDR1 SGHRS, CDR2 YFSETQ. Here the CDR3 DNA reads TGCGCCAGCAGCTTGGGCAGCCAACAAGAGACCCAGTACTTC. It codes for CASSLGSQQETQYF.

V is TRBV11-3 and J is TRBJ2-2, with D possibly being TRBD1 or TRBD2 (6 bases each). Between the trimmed V and J ends, which lost 1 base and 6 bases, there was a span of 9 bases. Germline V CDR1 and CDR2: SGHNT, YENEEA. This CDR3 has 14 residues. CDR3 in amino acids: CASSLGGAPGELFF. The CDR3 region has the DNA TGTGCCAGCAGCTTAGGGGGGGCTCCCGGGGAGCTGTTTTTT.

J is TRBJ2-7 and V is TRBV7-9; D is undetermined. V lost 4 bases, J lost 1 base, and 11 bases lay in between. The CDR3 is made up of 14 amino acids. Germline assignment: CDR1 SEHNR and CDR2 FQNEAQ (reference sequence). The chain's CDR3 is CASSSPPRSYEQYF. The CDR3 DNA sequence: TGTGCCAGCAGCTCCCCCCCGAGATCCTACGAGCAGTACTTC.

The table lists this clone with a few counts. The chain has TRBV2 and TRBJ1-2, with D uncertain. The CDR3 spans 13 residues. Trimming removed 2 bases at V and 4 bases at J, with 8 bases between. CDR1 SNHLY and CDR2 FYNNEI come from the germline V gene. DNA of the CDR3: TGTGCCAGCAGTGAACGGGGTTTCTATGGCTACACCTTC. Residues: CASSERGFYGYTF.

J is TRBJ2-1 and V is TRBV7-3; TRBD1 or TRBD2 may be the D gene (5 bases each). With 0 bases removed from V and 6 bases from J, the gap between germline ends came to 9 bases. From germline, CDR1 is SGHTA and CDR2 FQGTGA. The CDR3 consists of 14 residues. For the CDR3, the DNA is TGTGCCAGCAGCTTAACACCGGGGCCCAATGAGCAGTTCTTC. Residues: CASSLTPGPNEQFF.

Remarks on this clone: It is likely a read error: a sequence one base away is far more abundant. The chain couples TRBV5-4 to TRBJ2-7, with D unclear. The CDR3 consists of 14 residues. Trimming pared 0 bases from V and 6 bases from J, leaving 13 bases between. The V gene's germline CDR1 is SGHNT and CDR2 YYREEE (reference sequence). The CDR3 coding sequence is TGTGCCAGCAGCTTGGGGCAATGGAAGAGCGAGCAGTACTTC. Its protein is CASSLGQWKSEQYF.

Concerning this clone itself: Other DNA sequences in the sample encode the same CDR3. This chain connects TRBV6-1 to TRBJ1-4, with 9 bases identical to TRBD1. Germline V gene data show CDR1 as MNHNS and CDR2 as SASEGT. The CDR3 has 15 amino acids. The ends lost 1 base at V and 8 bases at J; junction bases unmatched: 5. Written as DNA, the CDR3 is TGTGCCAGCAGTGAAGGGGGACAGGGCGGCGAAAAACTGTTTTTT. Residues: CASSEGGQGGEKLFF.

This sequence joins TRBV6-1 and TRBJ2-7; TRBD1 agrees at 9 bases. The CDR3 is made up of 15 amino acids. J was trimmed by 1 base and V by 8 bases; bases with no gene match: 9. The germline V gene has CDR1 MNHNS and CDR2 SASEGT. CDR3 region: CASAYTGTGSYEQYF. The DNA for the CDR3 is TGTGCCAGCGCCTACACCGGGACAGGGTCCTACGAGCAGTACTTC.

The chain employs TRBV27 and TRBJ2-1; D may be TRBD1 (6 bases). This CDR3 region has 14 residues. The V gene lost 2 bases and the J gene lost 9 bases, with 14 bases spanning the gap. The germline V gene encodes CDR1 MNHEY and CDR2 SMNVEV (reference sequence). CDR3 amino acids: CASSLMRSRGEQFF. In DNA form, the CDR3 reads TGTGCCAGCAGTTTAATGAGGAGCAGGGGTGAGCAGTTCTTC.